Shown below are 21 T cell receptor beta chains from a single sample sequenced in a study of tumor-infiltrating lymphocytes in oesophageal squamous cell carcinoma. TCRdb analysed the PCR reads with MiXCR anew, one entry per CDR3 protein. The table shows fewer than 6,500 distinct CDR3 sequences, with just over 14% occurring only once. The sequencing sample was made of esophageal tumor tissue. The receptors originated from a male donor with esophageal squamous cell carcinoma.

By share, this clonotype ranks as large. V gene TRBV7-9 combines with J gene TRBJ2-1; D is possibly TRBD2 (6 bases). CDR1 is SEHNR and CDR2 is FQNEAQ in the germline V gene (reference sequence). Between the trimmed V and J ends, which lost 5 bases and 5 bases, there was a span of 19 bases. The CDR3 sequence is 16 residues long. DNA of the CDR3: TGTGCCAGCAGCCGCAGGGACTCCACGACAGACAATGAGCAGTTCTTC. It codes for CASSRRDSTTDNEQFF.

On this clonotype itself: An end of the junction differs from the germline gene, which may be a read error. The chain has TRBV11-2 and TRBJ1-1, with a weak D call TRBD1 (6 bases). This CDR3 is built from 14 residues. Per the germline V gene, CDR1 is SGHAT and CDR2 is FQNNGV. This CDR3 is CASSSWTDTGELYF. Written as DNA, the CDR3 is TGTGCCAGCAGCTCCTGGACAGACACCGGGGAGCTGTATTTT.

As for this clonotype: A much larger clone lies one base from this, so it may be a read error. CDR3 loop: CASSISGDTGGYNF. In DNA, the CDR3 is TGTGCCAGTAGTATCTCAGGGGATACGGGTGGCTACAACTTC. V and J are TRBV19 and TRBJ1-2, with D tentatively TRBD1 (6 bases). CDR1 and CDR2 from the germline V gene are LNHDA and SQIVND (reference sequence). This CDR3 has 14 residues.

Judged by abundance, this clonotype is medium-sized. The rearrangement uses TRBV2 and TRBJ2-5, with 9 bases identical to TRBD2. Trimming took 3 bases from V and 4 from J; bases not matched to a gene: 6. This CDR3 has 15 amino acids. The germline V gene encodes CDR1 SNHLY and CDR2 FYNNEI. Written as DNA, the CDR3 is TGTGCCAGCAGTGATGGCGGGGGGGCCGGAGAGACCCAGTACTTC. As protein: CASSDGGGAGETQYF.

This clonotype was recorded a few times. No conserved phenylalanine or tryptophan is present at the end of the CDR3, so a read error is the likely explanation. The limits of the CDR3 on the DNA are not certain, so only TCRdb's listed CDR3 is given. The V gene is TRBV25-1, the J gene TRBJ2-6. With termini counted, the CDR3 has 8 amino acids. CDR1 is MGHDK and CDR2 is SYGVNS in the germline V gene. This chain's CDR3 is CASSEYIA.

This clonotype was counted only a few times. This chain links TRBV27 with TRBJ2-1; 7 nucleotides match TRBD1. Germline assignment: CDR1 MNHEY and CDR2 SMNVEV (reference sequence). The CDR3 spans 14 residues. J lost 10 bases, V lost 5 bases, and 11 bases had no gene match. The CDR3 bases are TGTGCCAGCAGTCCCTGGGACAGTTACAGGGAGCAGTTCTTC. It encodes CASSPWDSYREQFF.

V and J are TRBV11-3 and TRBJ2-5; D gene unclear. The DNA end favors TRBJ2-1, so the J call may be wrong. The CDR3 runs to 12 residues. Germline V lookup: CDR1 SGHNT, CDR2 YENEEA. The DNA of the CDR3 is TGTGCCAGCAGCTTAAGCTCCTACGAGCAGTTCTTC. Its protein is CASSLSSYEQFF.

This clonotype was picked up many times. Just one base apart from a much larger clone, this may be a read error. This chain links TRBV12-5 with TRBJ2-5, with 7 nucleotides matching TRBD2. Looked up from germline, CDR1 is LGHNT and CDR2 is FRNRAP. V lost 6 bases and J lost 11; bases outside the gene matches: 15. The CDR3 is 14 residues long. The CDR3 nucleotides are TGTGCTAGTGGCTCGGGGGGATCCTACAATGAGCAGTACTTC. Amino acids: CASGSGGSYNEQYF.

This clonotype was picked up many times. A much larger clone differs by one base, so this may be a read error. The chain has TRBV11-3 and TRBJ2-7; possible D gene TRBD1, 6 bases. The CDR3 contains 13 residues. Germline-derived CDR1 and CDR2 are SGHNT and YENEEA. The V end was cut by 6 bases, the J end by 7 bases, with 16 bases between. The CDR3 DNA follows: TGTGCCAGCAGTTCAACAGGGCTTCGTGAGCAGTACTTC. It encodes CASSSTGLREQYF.

This clonotype was seen more than once but under ten times. The chain has TRBV5-6 and TRBJ1-5; D is undetermined. Looked up from germline, CDR1 is SGHDT and CDR2 is YYEEEE. Trimming took off 0 bases at V and 3 bases at J, with 1 base between the two ends. The CDR3 consists of 12 residues. Written as DNA, the CDR3 is TGTGCCAGCAGCTTGGTCAATCAGCCCCAGCATTTT. Protein sequence: CASSLVNQPQHF.

This clonotype showed up many times. The V and J genes are TRBV7-9 and TRBJ2-7; 8 nucleotides agree with TRBD2. The ends lost 9 bases at V and 7 bases at J; junction bases unmatched: 23. Germline V gives CDR1 SEHNR, CDR2 FQNEAQ (reference sequence). The CDR3 consists of 17 residues. CDR3 sequence reads: CASTQPSVAGGLNEQYF. In DNA, the CDR3 is TGTGCCAGTACACAGCCCTCGGTTGCGGGGGGTCTAAATGAGCAGTACTTC.

This clonotype was found many times. J is TRBJ1-3 and V is TRBV11-1; 7 bases are shared with TRBD1. Germline V gene sequence: CDR1 SGHAT, CDR2 FQDESV (reference sequence). V gave up 5 bases and J gave up 0 bases; unmatched junction bases: 4. The CDR3 is made up of 15 amino acids. The chain's CDR3 is CASSATGLSGNTIYF. CDR3 DNA: TGTGCCAGCAGCGCGACAGGGCTCTCTGGAAACACCATATATTTT.

As regards this clonotype: Likely a read error: the CDR3 ends without its conserved phenylalanine or tryptophan. Because the CDR3's place on the DNA is in doubt, the DNA is left out and the CDR3 is given as listed by TCRdb. This CDR3 reads CASSSGTGLGNEQFFGS. The chain employs TRBV7-9 and TRBJ2-7; TRBD1, as called in the table, went unchecked against the DNA. CDR1 is SEHNR, CDR2 FQNEAQ, per germline (reference sequence). The CDR3 is made up of 17 amino acids, end residues included.

This clonotype was seen at least ten times. A much larger clone lies a single base off, so this may be a read error. The rearrangement links TRBV6-1 to TRBJ2-5; possibly TRBD1 for D (5 bases). V shed 6 bases and J shed 11 bases, with 19 bases lying between them. The CDR3 has 13 residues. Per germline, CDR1 MNHNS and CDR2 SASEGT. The CDR3 DNA reads TGTGCCAGCAGCATGGGGCACCTCAATGAGCAGTACTTC. It codes for CASSMGHLNEQYF.

This clonotype is deemed medium-sized (0.01 to 0.1%). CDR3 sequence (DNA): TGTGCCAGCAGCCTACACGGGACAGGGAACGGGGAGCAGTACTTC. Residues: CASSLHGTGNGEQYF. This chain joins TRBV7-9 and TRBJ2-7, with TRBD1 identical over 9 bases. Germline CDR1 and CDR2: SEHNR and FQNEAQ (reference sequence). The CDR3 consists of 15 residues. The ends lost 5 bases at V and 7 bases at J; junction bases unmatched: 12.

This clonotype is labeled medium-sized (0.01 to 0.1%). The rearrangement links TRBV5-4 to TRBJ2-5; no clear D. This CDR3 spans 12 amino acids. V lost 0 bases, J lost 0 bases, and 0 bases lay in between. In germline, CDR1 is SGHNT, CDR2 YYREEE (reference sequence). The CDR3 protein is CASSLDQETQYF. CDR3 sequence (DNA): TGTGCCAGCAGCTTGGACCAAGAGACCCAGTACTTC.

The CDR3 DNA sequence: TGTGCCAGCAGCGCCGAAGATCGGACAGGGAGGGTGACCTATAATTCACCCCTCCACTTT. Its translation is CASSAEDRTGRVTYNSPLHF. This chain links TRBV5-6 with TRBJ1-6, with 8 nucleotides matching TRBD1. The CDR3 spans 20 residues. V was pared by 4 bases and J by 2 bases, with 17 bases of the junction left unmatched. The germline V gene encodes CDR1 SGHDT and CDR2 YYEEEE.

This clonotype is labeled medium-sized. The chain joins TRBV6-2 or TRBV6-3 to TRBJ2-5, with D unresolved. Germline loops: CDR1 MNHEY, CDR2 SVGEGT. Trimming cost V 2 bases and J 5 bases, with 3 bases left between them. The CDR3 is 11 residues long. For the CDR3, the DNA is TGTGCCAGCAGTTACAGTGAGACCCAGTACTTC. It specifies CASSYSETQYF.

This clonotype was counted only a few times. The CDR3 ends on some other residue instead of the conserved phenylalanine or tryptophan, so this is likely a read error. It is unclear where the CDR3 begins or ends on the DNA, so no DNA is shown, and the CDR3 is as TCRdb lists it. J is TRBJ1-1 and V is TRBV7-6. The CDR3 spans 8 amino acids, including both terminal residues. From germline, CDR1 is SGHVS and CDR2 FNYEAQ. CDR3 sequence reads: CASSPSEA.

For this clonotype: This may come from a read error, since a much larger clone is one base off. The J gene is TRBJ2-5, the V gene TRBV5-6; D might be TRBD2 (5 bases). Near its end, the DNA agrees better with TRBJ2-1, so the J call may be wrong. CDR3 size: 13 residues. Germline-derived CDR1 and CDR2 are SGHDT and YYEEEE. CDR3 in DNA: TGTGCCAGCAGCACCGCGGGTTTTCATCAGCAGTTCTTC. Translated: CASSTAGFHQQFF.

Many counts were recorded for this clonotype. This rearrangement joins TRBV5-4 to TRBJ2-1; D assignment may be TRBD1 or TRBD2 (5 bases each). V was pared by 1 base and J by 5 bases, with 10 bases between. This CDR3 is 14 amino acids long. Looked up from germline, CDR1 is SGHNT and CDR2 is YYREEE (reference sequence). CDR3 sequence reads: CASSLIGTDNEQFF. In nucleotides, the CDR3 is TGTGCCAGCAGCTTGATAGGGACCGACAATGAGCAGTTCTTC.